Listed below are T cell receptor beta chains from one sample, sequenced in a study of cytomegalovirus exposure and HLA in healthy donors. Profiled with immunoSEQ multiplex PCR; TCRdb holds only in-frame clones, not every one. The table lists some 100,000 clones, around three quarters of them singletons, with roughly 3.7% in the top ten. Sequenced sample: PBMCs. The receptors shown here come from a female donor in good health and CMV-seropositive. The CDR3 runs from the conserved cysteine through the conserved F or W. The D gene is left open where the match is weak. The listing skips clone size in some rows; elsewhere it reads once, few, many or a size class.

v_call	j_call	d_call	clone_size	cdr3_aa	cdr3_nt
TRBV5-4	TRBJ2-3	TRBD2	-	CASSSGLAATDTQYF	TGTGCCAGCAGCTCTGGACTAGCGGCCACAGATACGCAGTATTTT
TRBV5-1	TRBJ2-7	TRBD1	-	CASSSGSGGGYEQYF	TGCGCCAGCAGCTCGGGCTCAGGGGGTGGATACGAGCAGTACTTC
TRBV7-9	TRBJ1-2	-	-	CSSTSPPGSGINYGYTF	TGTTCCAGCACCTCCCCACCGGGTTCCGGGATTAACTATGGCTACACCTTC
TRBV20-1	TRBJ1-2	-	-	CSAPVSGYTF	TGCAGTGCCCCCGTCTCTGGCTACACCTTC
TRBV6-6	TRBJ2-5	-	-	CASSNRPGDETQYF	TGTGCCAGCAGCAACAGGCCGGGGGACGAGACCCAGTACTTC
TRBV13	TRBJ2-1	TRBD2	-	CASSSRGGSVARNNEQFF	TGTGCCAGCAGCTCCCGGGGGGGGAGCGTGGCCCGGAACAATGAGCAGTTCTTC
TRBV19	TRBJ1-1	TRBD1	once	CASRSGTGGITEAFF	TGTGCCAGTAGATCTGGGACAGGCGGAATCACTGAAGCTTTCTTT
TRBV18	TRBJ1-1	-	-	CASSPPSRQGFEAFF	TGTGCCAGCTCACCACCCTCACGGCAGGGGTTTGAAGCTTTCTTT
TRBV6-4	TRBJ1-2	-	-	CASSDSPYGYTF	TGTGCCAGCAGCGACAGCCCCTATGGCTACACCTTC
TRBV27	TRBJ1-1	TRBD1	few	CASSLDARGSWNTEAFF	TGTGCCAGCAGTTTAGACGCCAGGGGGTCCTGGAACACTGAAGCTTTCTTT
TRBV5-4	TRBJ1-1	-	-	CASSSDGSWTEAFF	TGTGCCAGCAGCTCCGACGGGTCCTGGACTGAAGCTTTCTTT
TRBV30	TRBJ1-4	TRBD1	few	CAVGAARDRVGEKLFF	TGTGCCGTGGGGGCCGCTCGCGACAGGGTTGGGGAAAAACTGTTTTTT
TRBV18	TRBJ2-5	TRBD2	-	CASSLAGEPRETQYF	TGTGCCAGCTCTTTAGCGGGAGAACCGAGAGAGACCCAGTACTTC
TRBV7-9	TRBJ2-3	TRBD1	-	CASSLTGTGVTDTQYF	TGTGCCAGCAGCTTAACCGGGACAGGAGTCACAGATACGCAGTATTTT
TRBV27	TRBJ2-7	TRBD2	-	CASRLAGNSYEQYF	TGTGCCAGCAGGTTAGCGGGAAACTCCTACGAGCAGTACTTC
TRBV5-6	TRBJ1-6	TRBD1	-	CASSLGQGKASPLHF	TGTGCCAGCAGCTTGGGACAGGGAAAGGCTTCACCCCTCCACTTT
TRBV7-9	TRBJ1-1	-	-	CASTPGGRIGATEAFF	TGTGCCAGCACCCCTGGTGGCAGGATTGGTGCCACTGAAGCTTTCTTT
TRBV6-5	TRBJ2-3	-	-	CASSYSGHTDTQYF	TGTGCCAGCAGTTACTCGGGACACACAGATACGCAGTATTTT
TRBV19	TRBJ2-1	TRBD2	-	CASTPPGAGEEQFF	TGTGCCAGTACTCCCCCGGGTGCGGGGGAGGAGCAGTTCTTC
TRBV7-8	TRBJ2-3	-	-	CASSLGTTDTQYF	TGTGCCAGCAGCTTGGGCACCACAGATACGCAGTATTTT
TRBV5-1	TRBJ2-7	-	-	CASSPGQSYEQYF	TGCGCCAGCAGCCCGGGACAATCCTACGAGCAGTACTTC
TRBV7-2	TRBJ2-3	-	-	CASTLQAASTDTQYF	TGTGCCAGCACCTTACAGGCAGCTAGCACAGATACGCAGTATTTT
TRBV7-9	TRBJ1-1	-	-	CSSTPIGATEAFF	TGTTCCAGCACCCCAATCGGTGCCACTGAAGCTTTCTTT
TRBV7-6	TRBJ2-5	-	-	CASSRRRLGMETQYF	TGTGCCAGCAGCCGAAGGAGACTAGGAATGGAGACCCAGTACTTC
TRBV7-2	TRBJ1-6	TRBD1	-	CASSVDRGRESPLHF	TGTGCCAGCAGCGTGGACAGGGGGCGCGAGTCACCCCTCCACTTT
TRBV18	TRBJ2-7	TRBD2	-	CASSPPWGQRGDSYEQYF	TGTGCCAGCTCACCCCCCTGGGGCCAGCGGGGGGACTCCTACGAGCAGTACTTC
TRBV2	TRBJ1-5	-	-	CASSAGGGSQPQHF	TGTGCCAGCAGTGCTGGGGGCGGTAGTCAGCCCCAGCATTTT
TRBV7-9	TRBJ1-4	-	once	CASSLAGGPPTNEKLFF	TGTGCCAGCAGCTTAGCGGGGGGGCCGCCAACTAATGAAAAACTGTTTTTT
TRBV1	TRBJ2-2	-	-	CTSSLRPSGEEHRGAVF	TGCACCAGCAGCCTGCGTCCTAGCGGGGAAGAACACCGGGGAGCTGTTTTT
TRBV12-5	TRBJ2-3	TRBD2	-	CASGLGGGLETQYF	TGTGCTAGTGGTTTGGGCGGGGGGTTGGAGACGCAGTATTTT
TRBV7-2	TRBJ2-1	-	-	CASSSDPGQSYAEQFF	TGTGCCAGCAGCTCAGACCCGGGACAATCCTACGCTGAGCAGTTCTTC
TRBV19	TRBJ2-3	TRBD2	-	CASGTSVTDTQYF	TGTGCCAGCGGGACTAGCGTAACAGATACGCAGTATTTT
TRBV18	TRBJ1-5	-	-	CASSPRRAGDRNQPQHF	TGTGCCAGCTCACCACGGCGCGCGGGGGATAGGAATCAGCCCCAGCATTTT
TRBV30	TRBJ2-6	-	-	CAWSVLPLSGANVLTF	TGTGCCTGGAGTGTACTACCTCTCTCTGGGGCCAACGTCCTGACTTTC
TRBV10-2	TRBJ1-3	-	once	CASAAGGTGNTIYF	TGCGCCAGCGCGGCGGGGGGCACTGGAAACACCATATATTTT
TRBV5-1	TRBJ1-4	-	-	CASRFQGGGANEKLFF	TGCGCCAGCCGTTTCCAGGGAGGGGGGGCTAATGAAAAACTGTTTTTT
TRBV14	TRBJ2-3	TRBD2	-	CASSLRTSGITDTQYF	TGTGCCAGCAGCCTCCGGACTAGCGGAATCACAGATACGCAGTATTTT
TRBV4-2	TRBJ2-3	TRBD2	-	CASSQGPGTSGGPSTDTQYF	TGTGCCAGCAGCCAAGGCCCCGGGACTAGCGGGGGGCCTAGCACAGATACGCAGTATTTT
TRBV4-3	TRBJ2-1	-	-	CASSQEDSYGGYNEQFF	TGCGCCAGCAGCCAAGAAGACTCTTACGGGGGCTACAATGAGCAGTTCTTC
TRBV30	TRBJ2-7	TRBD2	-	CAWRGAGGRYEQYF	TGTGCCTGGAGGGGGGCGGGAGGACGCTACGAGCAGTACTTC
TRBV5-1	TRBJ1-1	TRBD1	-	CASSLGTAYTEAFF	TGCGCCAGCAGCTTAGGGACAGCCTACACTGAAGCTTTCTTT
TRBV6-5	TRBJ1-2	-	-	CASSYMTGNYGYTF	TGTGCCAGCAGTTACATGACAGGAAATTATGGCTACACCTTC